Listed here is a single T cell receptor (beta chain). This specimen belongs to a study of blood T cell repertoires in COVID-19. The overall study: Some COVID-19 samples were acute and others convalescent; all came from the United States, Italy and Spain.

The method was immunoSEQ multiplex PCR; TCRdb's version includes in-frame clones alone and lacks a portion of them. This table holds roughly 43,000 clones, around four fifths found once. The sequence was collected from a woman over 75 with acute or convalescent COVID-19. Sequencing was carried out using peripheral blood.

In nucleotides, the CDR3 is TGTGCCAGCAGCCCCTGGCGTCGGGGGGGTGAGCAGTTCTTC. Translating it yields CASSPWRRGGEQFF. This chain joins TRBV7-6 and TRBJ2-1, with 8 bases aligning to TRBD2. The J segment lost 9 bases and the V segment lost 5 bases, leaving 9 bases of the junction unmatched. Germline lookup yields CDR1 SGHVS and CDR2 FNYEAQ. This CDR3 is 14 amino acids long.